The rows below give T cell receptor beta chains drawn from one sample of a study of radiotherapy plus CTLA-4 blockade in lung cancer. Libraries were prepared by immunoSEQ multiplex PCR; TCRdb keeps only in-frame clonotypes and omits some of them. The data show about 110,000 clones, approximately 87% seen once. The specimen was peripheral blood, collected from a patient treated with radiotherapy plus ipilimumab. Every receptor here comes from a human donor with non-small cell lung cancer that progressed on radiotherapy plus ipilimumab. Some clones in this sample may be carry-over from other donors' samples. The CDR3 runs from the conserved cysteine through the conserved F or W. D genes are given only for firm matches.

V: TRBV5-4; J: TRBJ2-1; D: NA; CDR3: CASSLGGAGSYNEQFF
V: TRBV18; J: TRBJ1-3; D: NA; CDR3: CASSHEPHPLSGNTIYF
V: TRBV4-3; J: TRBJ1-2; D: TRBD1; CDR3: CASSQEGWDRDDGYTF
V: TRBV19; J: TRBJ2-2; D: TRBD2; CDR3: CASRRLAGQTGELFF
V: TRBV6-6; J: TRBJ2-7; D: NA; CDR3: CASSFPGTYEQYF
V: TRBV11-2; J: TRBJ1-2; D: NA; CDR3: CASSTGRGDYGYTF
V: TRBV18; J: TRBJ1-2; D: NA; CDR3: CASSPRGDYGYTF
V: TRBV9; J: TRBJ2-7; D: NA; CDR3: CASSRGWGAREQYF
V: TRBV27; J: TRBJ2-7; D: TRBD1; CDR3: CAGRDRGRVAYCSGLREQYF
V: TRBV6-4; J: TRBJ2-3; D: NA; CDR3: CASSERAETDTQYF
V: TRBV7-3; J: TRBJ2-2; D: TRBD2; CDR3: CASSLSGGDEFGELFF
V: TRBV28; J: TRBJ1-2; D: NA; CDR3: CASSSHAEGYGYTF
V: TRBV4-2; J: TRBJ1-4; D: TRBD1; CDR3: CASSQGDRGFNEKLFF
V: TRBV9; J: TRBJ1-1; D: NA; CDR3: CASSVGFTEAFF
V: TRBV2; J: TRBJ2-7; D: NA; CDR3: CASSSGLPSSYEQYF
V: TRBV29-1; J: TRBJ1-1; D: NA; CDR3: CSVGSGENTEAFF
V: TRBV6-7; J: TRBJ2-1; D: NA; CDR3: CASSPTRGGRYNEQFF
V: TRBV9; J: TRBJ2-1; D: NA; CDR3: CASSVDRSGISDEQFF
V: TRBV6-6; J: TRBJ2-1; D: NA; CDR3: CASSLSKLYNEQFF
V: TRBV9; J: TRBJ2-6; D: TRBD2; CDR3: CASSFQSSGTLGANVLTF
V: TRBV19; J: TRBJ1-1; D: TRBD1; CDR3: CASSTSDRGNTEAFF
V: TRBV6-5; J: TRBJ1-4; D: TRBD1; CDR3: CASSPGQGFWGLFF
V: TRBV27; J: TRBJ2-7; D: NA; CDR3: CASSLGRSLPPKYF
V: TRBV7-3; J: TRBJ2-3; D: NA; CDR3: CASSLSLHTDTQYF
V: TRBV28; J: TRBJ1-2; D: TRBD1; CDR3: CASTRPGTGSYGYTF
V: TRBV9; J: TRBJ1-1; D: TRBD1; CDR3: CASSEYTTGGTEAFF